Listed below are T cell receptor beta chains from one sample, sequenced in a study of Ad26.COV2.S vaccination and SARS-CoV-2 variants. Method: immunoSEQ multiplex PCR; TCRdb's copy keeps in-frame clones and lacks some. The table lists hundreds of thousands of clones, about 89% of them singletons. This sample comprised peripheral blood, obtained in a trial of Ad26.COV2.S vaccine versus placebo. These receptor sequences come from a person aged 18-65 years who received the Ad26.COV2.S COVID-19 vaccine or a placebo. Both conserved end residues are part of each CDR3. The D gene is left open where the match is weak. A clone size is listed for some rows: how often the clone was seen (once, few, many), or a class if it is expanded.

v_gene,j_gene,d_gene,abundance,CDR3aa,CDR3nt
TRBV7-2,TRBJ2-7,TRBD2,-,CASSLARTSYEQYF,TGTGCCAGCAGCTTAGCGAGGACTAGCTACGAGCAGTACTTC
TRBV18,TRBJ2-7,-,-,CASSPGAYRRGDIGEQYF,TGTGCCAGCTCACCAGGTGCCTACCGGAGGGGGGACATCGGCGAGCAGTACTTC
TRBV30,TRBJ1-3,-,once,CAWSQRTAAKNSGNTIYF,TGTGCCTGGAGTCAAAGGACAGCGGCTAAAAACTCTGGAAACACCATATATTTT
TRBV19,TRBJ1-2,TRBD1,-,CASSIRQGGAGYTF,TGTGCCAGTAGTATCAGACAGGGCGGCGCTGGCTACACCTTC
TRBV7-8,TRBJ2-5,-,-,CASSLGPPLGHQETQYF,TGTGCCAGCAGCTTAGGGCCGCCATTGGGCCACCAAGAGACCCAGTACTTC
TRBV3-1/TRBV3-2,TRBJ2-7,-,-,CASSRDTYEQYF,TGTGCCAGCAGCCGCGACACCTACGAGCAGTACTTC
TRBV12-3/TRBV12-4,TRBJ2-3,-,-,CASKGPKQYF,TGTGCCAGCAAGGGACCTAAGCAGTATTTT
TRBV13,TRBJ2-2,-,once,CASSSGVGRGTGELFF,TGTGCCAGCAGCTCCGGGGTGGGGCGCGGCACCGGGGAGCTGTTTTTT
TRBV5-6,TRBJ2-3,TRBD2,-,CASSFGGRASTDTQYF,TGTGCCAGCAGCTTCGGGGGGAGGGCTAGCACAGATACGCAGTATTTT
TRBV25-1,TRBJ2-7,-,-,CASSYQQGAYEQYF,TGTGCCAGCAGTTACCAACAGGGTGCCTACGAGCAGTACTTC
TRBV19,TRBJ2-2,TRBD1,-,CASSSPRDRVVRVGELFF,TGTGCCAGTAGTAGCCCCCGGGACAGGGTCGTTCGGGTCGGGGAGCTGTTTTTT
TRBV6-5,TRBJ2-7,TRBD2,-,CASSSMRTSTEQYF,TGTGCCAGCAGCTCCATGCGGACTAGCACCGAGCAGTACTTC
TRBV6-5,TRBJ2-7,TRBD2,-,CASSYNGLAVVYEQYF,TGTGCCAGCAGTTACAACGGACTAGCGGTGGTCTACGAGCAGTACTTC
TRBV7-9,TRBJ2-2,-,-,CASSLDNTVGELFF,TGTGCCAGCAGCTTAGATAATACAGTTGGGGAGCTGTTTTTT
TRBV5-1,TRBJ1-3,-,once,CASAEGSGNTIYF,TGCGCCAGCGCCGAGGGCTCTGGAAACACCATATATTTT
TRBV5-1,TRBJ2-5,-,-,CASSPPGKETQYF,TGCGCCAGCAGCCCCCCAGGGAAAGAGACCCAGTACTTC
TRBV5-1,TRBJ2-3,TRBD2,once,CASSLVLAGVGDTQYF,TGCGCCAGCAGCTTAGTCCTAGCGGGAGTTGGAGATACGCAGTATTTT
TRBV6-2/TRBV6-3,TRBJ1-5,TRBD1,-,CASSYGGTAHQPQHF,TGTGCCAGCAGTTACGGTGGGACAGCACATCAGCCCCAGCATTTT
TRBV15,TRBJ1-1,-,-,CATSRGGAGRKNTEAFF,TGTGCCACCAGCAGAGGGGGGGCGGGGAGAAAGAACACTGAAGCTTTCTTT
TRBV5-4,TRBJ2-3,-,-,CASSPGLVLAQYF,TGTGCCAGCAGCCCTGGCCTAGTTCTAGCGCAGTATTTT
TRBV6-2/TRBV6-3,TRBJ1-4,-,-,CASSYARPRNEKLFF,TGTGCCAGCAGTTACGCACGGCCAAGAAATGAAAAACTGTTTTTT
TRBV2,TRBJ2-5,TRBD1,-,CASKMTGGEKTQYF,TGTGCCAGCAAAATGACAGGGGGCGAGAAGACCCAGTACTTC